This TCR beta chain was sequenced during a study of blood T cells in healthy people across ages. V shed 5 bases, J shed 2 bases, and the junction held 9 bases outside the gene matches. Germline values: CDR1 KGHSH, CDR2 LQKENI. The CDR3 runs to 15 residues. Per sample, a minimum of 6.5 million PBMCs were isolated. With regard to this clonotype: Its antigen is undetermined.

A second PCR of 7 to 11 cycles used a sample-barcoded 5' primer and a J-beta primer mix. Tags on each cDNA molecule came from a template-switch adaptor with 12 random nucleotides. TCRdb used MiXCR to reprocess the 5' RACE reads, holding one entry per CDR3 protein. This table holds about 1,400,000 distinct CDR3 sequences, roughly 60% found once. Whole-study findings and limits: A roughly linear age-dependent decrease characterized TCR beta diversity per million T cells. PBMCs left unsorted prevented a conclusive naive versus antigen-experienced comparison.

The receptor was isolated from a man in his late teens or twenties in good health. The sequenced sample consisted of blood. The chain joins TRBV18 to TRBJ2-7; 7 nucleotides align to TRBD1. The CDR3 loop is CASSSTGDTPYEQYF. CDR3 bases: TGTGCCAGCTCATCCACAGGGGACACTCCCTACGAGCAGTACTTC.